These 29 T cell receptor beta chains originate from one sample sequenced in a study of human T cells and chemical hapten exposure. Sample time point: patch test 3, about 24 weeks after DPC sensitization. Stated treatment: therapeutic diphenylcyclopropenone sensitization with weekly scalp DPC. Each CDR3 protein is one row after TCRdb ran MiXCR on the RACE reads. Of about 82,000 distinct CDR3 sequences in the sample, 10% to 15% were seen once. Sequencing used whole blood, obtained in connection with sensitization to the hapten diphenylcyclopropenone (DPC). The receptors shown here come from a woman aged 45-60 years with alopecia areata. Some clones in this sample may be carry-over from other donors' samples.

J is TRBJ2-3 and V is TRBV20-1, with 14 nucleotides matching TRBD2. The germline V gene encodes CDR1 DFQATT and CDR2 SNEGSKA (reference sequence). The length of the CDR3 is 15 residues. V was pared by 3 bases and J by 2 bases, with 1 base of the junction left unmatched. Written as DNA, the CDR3 is TGCAGTGCTAGGGGACTAGCGGGAGTCACAGATACGCAGTATTTT. Its translation is CSARGLAGVTDTQYF.

This clonotype was recorded at least ten times. This chain uses TRBV5-1 with TRBJ2-3; 9 bases map to TRBD2. The CDR3 spans 15 residues. The V gene end was trimmed by 3 bases and the J gene end by 1 base; junction bases not matched to a gene: 3. Germline V lookup: CDR1 SGHRS, CDR2 YFSETQ. The CDR3 protein is CASSWSSGGTDTQYF. CDR3 DNA: TGCGCCAGCAGCTGGTCTAGCGGGGGCACAGATACGCAGTATTTT.

J is TRBJ1-5 and V is TRBV11-2; 8 nucleotides line up with TRBD1. Trimming cost V 4 bases and J 3 bases; bases outside gene matches: 2. Per germline, CDR1 SGHAT and CDR2 FQNNGV. The CDR3 has 14 amino acids. In DNA form, the CDR3 reads TGTGCCAGCAGCTCGGGACAGGCCAATCAGCCCCAGCATTTT. Translation: CASSSGQANQPQHF.

J is TRBJ1-4 and V is TRBV7-8; D call uncertain. The germline CDR1 and CDR2 sequences are SGHVS and FQNEAQ. The ends were cut back, 1 base at V and 0 bases at J, with 6 bases in the middle. The CDR3 has 15 amino acids. The CDR3 here is CASSLGSATNEKLFF. The CDR3 nucleotides are TGTGCCAGCAGCTTAGGATCAGCAACTAATGAAAAACTGTTTTTT.

This clonotype showed up many times. V gene TRBV5-1 combines with J gene TRBJ2-7; 10 bases align to TRBD1. V dropped 2 bases and J dropped 5; count of bases not matched to a gene: 4. The CDR3 spans 14 residues. CDR1 and CDR2 (germline): SGHRS, YFSETQ. Here the CDR3 DNA reads TGCGCCAGCAGCTTCGGGACAGGGGACGACGAGCAGTACTTC. Amino acid sequence: CASSFGTGDDEQYF.

Many counts were recorded for this clonotype. The rearrangement links TRBV12-3 or TRBV12-4 to TRBJ2-7, with a weak D call TRBD1 (6 bases). The V and J ends lost 6 bases and 0 bases respectively, with 12 bases between them. This CDR3 comprises 14 residues. The CDR3 region is CASSAGTNSYEQYF. The DNA for the CDR3 is TGTGCCAGCAGCGCCGGGACAAACTCCTACGAGCAGTACTTC.

The CDR3 loop is CSGGLADTEAFF. DNA of the CDR3: TGCAGCGGGGGGTTAGCTGACACTGAAGCTTTCTTT. The V call is TRBV29-1, the J call TRBJ1-1; D might be TRBD1 (5 bases). The CDR3 loop spans 12 amino acids. V was trimmed by 7 bases and J by 3 bases, leaving 12 bases between them. From germline, CDR1 is SQVTM and CDR2 ANQGSEA.

The chain employs TRBV5-5 and TRBJ2-5; 9 bases map to TRBD1. After removal of 4 bases from V and 6 bases from J, the junction contained 10 bases not matched to a gene. This CDR3 comprises 15 residues. Germline V gene sequence: CDR1 SGHKS, CDR2 YYEKEE (reference sequence). In DNA, the CDR3 is TGTGCCAGCAGCCAGACTACAGGGGGCACGAAGACCCAGTACTTC. It translates to CASSQTTGGTKTQYF.

This clonotype has a count of ten or more. J is TRBJ2-7 and V is TRBV7-9; D possibly corresponds to TRBD2 (6 bases). The CDR3 is 13 residues long. Trimming stripped 3 bases from V and 3 bases from J, with 9 bases between. Germline loops: CDR1 SEHNR, CDR2 FQNEAQ (reference sequence). This chain's CDR3 is CASSLAGYYEQYF. The CDR3 DNA is TGTGCCAGCAGCTTGGCGGGATACTACGAGCAGTACTTC.

Ten or more counts support this clonotype. V is TRBV10-3 and J is TRBJ1-2; 7 nucleotides line up with TRBD1. Trimming cost V 6 bases and J 4 bases; bases outside gene matches: 8. CDR3 length: 14 amino acids. CDR1 is ENHRY, CDR2 SYGVKD, per germline. As DNA, the CDR3 is TGTGCCATCAGCCCCAGGGAGGGGGCCTATGGCTACACCTTC. Translation gives CAISPREGAYGYTF.

This clonotype was picked up many times. This chain uses TRBV20-1 with TRBJ2-1; 16 positions match TRBD2. This CDR3 comprises 17 residues. After removal of 0 bases from V and 7 bases from J, the junction contained 6 bases not matched to a gene. Germline CDR1 reads DFQATT; CDR2 reads SNEGSKA (reference sequence). CDR3 DNA sequence: TGCAGTGCTAGAGATGGGGGACTAGCGGGAGGGACGAATGAGCAGTTCTTC. The encoded protein is CSARDGGLAGGTNEQFF.

There are many counts of this clonotype. V usage is TRBV7-9 and J usage is TRBJ1-2, with D hard to call. The CDR3 has 14 residues. Germline values: CDR1 SEHNR, CDR2 FQNEAQ (reference sequence). V was cut by 5 bases and J by 8 bases, with 18 bases left in between. Here the CDR3 reads CASSPSGFPSGYTF. CDR3 bases: TGTGCCAGCAGCCCCTCCGGGTTTCCTTCGGGCTACACCTTC.

This clonotype was seen ten or more times. The chain recombines TRBV12-5 with TRBJ2-1; D perhaps matches TRBD1 (6 bases). Trimming cost V 7 bases and J 4 bases, with 17 bases left between them. There are 15 residues in the CDR3. Germline CDR1 reads LGHNT; CDR2 reads FRNRAP. The CDR3 sequence: CASASWGLGYNEQFF. CDR3 coding DNA: TGTGCTAGTGCTAGCTGGGGGCTAGGATACAATGAGCAGTTCTTC.

This clonotype was seen more than once but under ten times. The V and J genes are TRBV7-9 and TRBJ1-5, with unresolved D. The CDR3 extends over 15 amino acids. Per the germline V gene, CDR1 is SEHNR and CDR2 is FQNEAQ (reference sequence). V shed 1 base and J shed 4 bases, with 11 bases lying between them. Written as DNA, the CDR3 is TGTGCCAGCAGCTTAGGGGGTAACAGAAATCAGCCCCAGCATTTT. Translating it yields CASSLGGNRNQPQHF.

CDR3 loop: CSVVAAQETQYF. The CDR3 DNA sequence: TGCAGCGTTGTGGCGGCCCAAGAGACCCAGTACTTC. The chain links TRBV29-1 to TRBJ2-5; no firm D call. Germline CDR1 SQVTM, CDR2 ANQGSEA. The V end lost 4 bases, the J end lost 1 base, and 7 bases lay between the germline ends. The CDR3 has 12 residues.

This chain joins TRBV7-2 and TRBJ2-3; D possibly corresponds to TRBD2 (5 bases). Trimming cost V 8 bases and J 6 bases, with 21 bases left between them. CDR1 is SGHTA, CDR2 FQGNSA, per germline. The CDR3 covers 15 residues. The CDR3 DNA follows: TGTGCCAGCTGTTTGGGCGGGCACCTAGGCGATACGCAGTATTTT. Amino acid sequence: CASCLGGHLGDTQYF.

V gene TRBV29-1 combines with J gene TRBJ1-6, with a tentative D call TRBD1 (6 bases). Germline V gene sequence: CDR1 SQVTM, CDR2 ANQGSEA. V was clipped by 8 bases and J by 6 bases, with 14 bases between them. The CDR3 is 13 residues long. The CDR3 loop reads CSYRQGSNSPLHF. The DNA for the CDR3 is TGCAGCTACAGGCAGGGGAGTAATTCACCCCTCCACTTT. Complete variable domain (other parts from reference TRBV29-1 and TRBJ1-6): SAVISQKPSRDICQRGTSLTIQCQVDSQVTMMFWYRQQPGQSLTLIATANQGSEATYESGFVIDKFPISRPNLTFSTLTVSNMSPEDSSIYLCSYRQGSNSPLHFGNGTRLTVT.

The genes are TRBV3-1 and TRBJ2-3; D possibly corresponds to TRBD1 (6 bases). Deletions cut 0 bases from V and 0 bases from J, with 10 bases between. Germline V lookup: CDR1 LGHDT, CDR2 YNNKEL (reference sequence). The CDR3 is 16 amino acids. The CDR3 protein is CASSQDPDRSTDTQYF. CDR3 nucleotides: TGTGCCAGCAGCCAAGACCCGGACAGAAGCACAGATACGCAGTATTTT.

The chain employs TRBV7-6 and TRBJ1-3, with 7 bases matching TRBD1. The CDR3 has 15 amino acids. J lost 2 bases, V lost 5 bases, and 6 bases had no gene match. The germline V gene has CDR1 SGHVS and CDR2 FNYEAQ. The CDR3, as DNA: TGTGCCAGCAGCGAAAGACAGGGACCTGGAAACACCATATATTTT. Encoded protein: CASSERQGPGNTIYF.

A few counts support this clonotype. This chain connects TRBV5-1 to TRBJ2-7; D is perhaps TRBD2 (5 bases). The germline gives CDR1 SGHRS, CDR2 YFSETQ. The germline V and J ends were trimmed by 0 bases and 3 bases, with 10 bases remaining between them. CDR3 length: 14 amino acids. Here the CDR3 DNA reads TGCGCCAGCAGCTTGGCCCTAGCAGACTACGAGCAGTACTTC. This encodes CASSLALADYEQYF.

CDR3 nucleotides: TGCGCCAGCAGCCTCGGGACAGGGGAAGGGTACGAGCAGTACTTC. This encodes CASSLGTGEGYEQYF. The gene calls are TRBV5-1 and TRBJ2-7; TRBD1 matches at 10 bases. The CDR3 has 15 residues. The J segment lost 4 bases and the V segment lost 4 bases, leaving 8 bases of the junction unmatched. Germline CDR1 is SGHRS and CDR2 is YFSETQ. The whole variable domain, remainder taken from reference TRBV5-1 and TRBJ2-7, is KAGVTQTPRYLIKTRGQQVTLSCSPISGHRSVSWYQQTPGQGLQFLFEYFSETQRNKGNFPGRFSGRQFSNSRSEMNVSTLELGDSALYLCASSLGTGEGYEQYFGPGTRLTVT.

V is TRBV12-3 or TRBV12-4 and J is TRBJ1-4; perhaps TRBD1 as D (6 bases). CDR3 size: 14 residues. V lost 8 bases to trimming and J lost 0 bases, with 10 bases between them. The chain's CDR3 is CASGGQSTNEKLFF. The CDR3 nucleotides are TGTGCCAGCGGTGGACAGTCAACTAATGAAAAACTGTTTTTT.

This clonotype showed up many times. The rearrangement uses TRBV29-1 and TRBJ1-2; 8 positions match TRBD1. Germline lookup yields CDR1 SQVTM and CDR2 ANQGSEA. J lost 8 bases, V lost 6 bases, and 8 bases had no gene match. The CDR3 runs 12 residues. In DNA, the CDR3 is TGCAGCGTCGGAACAGGGGGTAGCGGCTACACCTTC. It translates to CSVGTGGSGYTF. Together with reference TRBV29-1 and TRBJ1-2, the CDR3 gives the full variable domain: SAVISQKPSRDICQRGTSLTIQCQVDSQVTMMFWYRQQPGQSLTLIATANQGSEATYESGFVIDKFPISRPNLTFSTLTVSNMSPEDSSIYLCSVGTGGSGYTFGSGTRLTVV.

V and J are TRBV9 and TRBJ2-4; 7 nucleotides align to TRBD2. The CDR3 loop spans 16 amino acids. Germline V gene lookup returns CDR1 SGDLS and CDR2 YYNGEE. The junction had 3 bases not matched to a gene; V was cut back by 0 bases and J by 0 bases. In DNA, the CDR3 is TGTGCCAGCAGCGTAGGAAGCGGGATAGCCAAAAACATTCAGTACTTC. Its protein product is CASSVGSGIAKNIQYF.

This clonotype was detected ten times or more. The V call is TRBV20-1, the J call TRBJ1-1, with 9 bases fitting TRBD1. This CDR3 is built from 13 residues. Trimming took 6 bases from V and 1 from J; bases not matched to a gene: 3. Germline V gene sequence: CDR1 DFQATT, CDR2 SNEGSKA (reference sequence). In nucleotides, the CDR3 is TGCAGTGCCGAGACAGGGGGGAACACTGAAGCTTTCTTT. This sequence encodes CSAETGGNTEAFF.

The chain recombines TRBV29-1 with TRBJ2-2; 8 nucleotides align to TRBD1. CDR1 is SQVTM, CDR2 ANQGSEA, per germline. CDR3 size: 16 residues. The V gene end was trimmed by 7 bases and the J gene end by 6 bases; junction bases not matched to a gene: 16. This CDR3 is CSARATGGPSAGELFF. CDR3 DNA: TGCAGCGCCCGAGCAACAGGGGGGCCATCGGCCGGGGAGCTGTTTTTT.

This clonotype was observed many times. The CDR3 region is CSASITRGVTEAFF. CDR3 DNA sequence: TGCAGTGCTAGTATCACCCGCGGTGTCACTGAAGCTTTCTTT. The chain combines TRBV20-1 with TRBJ1-1; D gene ambiguous. The germline CDR1 and CDR2 sequences are DFQATT and SNEGSKA (reference sequence). Trimming cost V 3 bases and J 4 bases, with 15 bases left between them. The CDR3 is made up of 14 amino acids.

V and J are TRBV5-5 and TRBJ2-7; maybe TRBD1 (6 bases). The CDR3 length is 15 residues. V was shortened by 4 bases and J by 5 bases, with 19 bases between the two germline ends. Germline CDR1 SGHKS, CDR2 YYEKEE (reference sequence). CDR3 region: CASSGGQGPPHEQYF. The CDR3 region has the DNA TGTGCCAGCAGCGGGGGCCAGGGACCACCCCACGAGCAGTACTTC.

In its sample, this clonotype was seen once. This chain uses TRBV7-9 with TRBJ1-3; D is unclear. Germline CDR1 SEHNR, CDR2 FQNEAQ (reference sequence). The CDR3 has 15 amino acids. V lost 4 bases to trimming and J lost 4 bases, with 14 bases between them. The CDR3 reads CASSSKGEAGNTIYF. The CDR3 nucleotides read TGTGCCAGCAGCTCTAAGGGCGAGGCCGGAAACACCATATATTTT. Supplemented by reference TRBV7-9 and TRBJ1-3, the full variable domain reads DTGVSQNPRHKITKRGQNVTFRCDPISEHNRLYWYRQTLGQGPEFLTYFQNEAQLEKSRLLSDRFSAERPKGSFSTLEIQRTEQGDSAMYLCASSSKGEAGNTIYFGEGSWLTVV.